This record looks at one TCR beta chain sequence and its context. In this sample, this clone turned up once. It has no known antigen specificity. The input lacks base qualities; no much larger clone sits a single base away. In Seattle, one collaborating source enrolled patients while the infection was active and tracked those patients longitudinally over the course of disease. Collaborating institutions collected whole blood in K2EDTA tubes following their own protocols. For TCRbeta analysis, collaborators shipped samples in one of three forms: frozen whole blood, isolated PBMCs, or DNA extracted from either of those sample types. The sample belongs to a study of blood T cell repertoires in COVID-19 (TCRdb year 2020). With respect to the entire study: Collaborator samples came from the United States, Italy and Spain and covered acute and convalescent phases of COVID-19. The sample metadata nearly always contained a de-identified subject ID, COVID-19 status, age in years and sex. Deeply sampled blood TCRbeta repertoires from subjects exposed to, actively infected with, or recovered from COVID-19 were included in the dataset. A freely available public database, intended as a resource for researchers studying the immune response to SARS-CoV-2, is where the repertoires were released. The prospective study material was composed of cDNA or gDNA derived from T cells, B-cell-depleted T cells, or PBMCs. Where available, HLA class I and class II types were taken from metadata supplied by the sample provider and were not determined by assay-based typing. Samples came from the ongoing ImmuneRACE study (first 160 participants) plus 1,254 subjects from 6 global collaborators.

The paper's findings and limits, for the study overall: The amount of clinical and demographic metadata varied by source and participant and was provided uncurated.

TCRbeta CDR3 regions were amplified from genomic DNA by means of the immunoSEQ Assay, a bias-controlled multiplex PCR. The original methods were these. Within the assay, amplification of reference gene primers was used to estimate how many nucleated cells each sample contained. To quantify the absolute abundance of each unique TCRbeta CDR3 rearrangement, sequence reads were collapsed and filtered. For each sample, productive Simpson clonality was calculated by taking the square root of Simpson's diversity index across productive rearrangements. In its TCRdb copy, this immuneACCESS table keeps in-frame sequences only and misses some clones. Where compared with another copy, unresolved V genes explain less than half of these, and the others have no known cause. The V and J calls and clone size were taken over from that table, and D and trimming were inferred from the DNA. Counted in this sample were 150,000 to 200,000 clones; roughly 90% of them appeared once. The ten most abundant clones make up roughly 5% of the sample.

The TCR originated in a man aged 25-45 years with COVID-19, enrolled during active disease. Sequencing input: peripheral blood.

At the DNA level, the sequence is TGTGCCAGCTCATCTGGGACAGGGGGTGAAAAACTGTTTTTT. This encodes CASSSGTGGEKLFF. The chain is made from TRBV18 and TRBJ1-4; 11 middle bases align to TRBD1. The germline V gene gives CDR1 as KGHSH and CDR2 as LQKENI. Compared with germline, V lacks 5 bases and J lacks 7 bases; bases without a gene match: 3. The CDR3 contains 14 residues, cysteine and phenylalanine counted. Of the read, only the CDR3 DNA is kept; its 42 bases are in frame from base 1.